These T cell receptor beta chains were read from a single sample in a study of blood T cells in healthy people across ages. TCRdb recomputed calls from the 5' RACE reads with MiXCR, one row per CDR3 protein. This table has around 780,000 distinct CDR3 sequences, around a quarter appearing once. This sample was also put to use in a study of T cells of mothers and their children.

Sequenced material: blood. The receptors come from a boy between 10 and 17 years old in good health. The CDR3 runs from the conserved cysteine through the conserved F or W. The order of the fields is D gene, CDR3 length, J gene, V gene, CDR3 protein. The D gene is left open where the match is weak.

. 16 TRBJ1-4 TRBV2 CASRAPQGWGNEKLFF
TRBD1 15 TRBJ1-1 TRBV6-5 CASSSVDRANTEAFF
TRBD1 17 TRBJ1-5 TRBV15 CATSRLVRTGDDQPQHF
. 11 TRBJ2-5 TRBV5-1 CASRAEQTQYF
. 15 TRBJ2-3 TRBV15 CATSRDGGATDTQYF
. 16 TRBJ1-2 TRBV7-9 CASSYPLTSPNYGYTF
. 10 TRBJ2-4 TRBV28 CASSQGRRYF
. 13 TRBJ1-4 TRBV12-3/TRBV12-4 CASKPSDNEKLFF
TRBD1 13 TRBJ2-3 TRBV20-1 CSVQGASTDTQYF
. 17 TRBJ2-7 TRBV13 CASSLGADGGPSYEQYF
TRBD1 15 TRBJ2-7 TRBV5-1 CASSSQGSSSYEQYF
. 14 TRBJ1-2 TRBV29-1 CSVQRDRGENGYTF
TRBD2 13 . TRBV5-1 CASTAGALNEQFF
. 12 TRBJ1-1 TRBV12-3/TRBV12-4 CASSFGSGEAFF
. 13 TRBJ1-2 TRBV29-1 CSVDGGWGYGYTF
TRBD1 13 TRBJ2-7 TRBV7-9 CAILQGANYEQYF
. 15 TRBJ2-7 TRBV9 CASSPSTGEGYEQYF
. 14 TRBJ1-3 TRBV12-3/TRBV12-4 CASSPRGSGNTIYF
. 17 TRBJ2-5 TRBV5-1 CASSWPLGGVDQETQYF
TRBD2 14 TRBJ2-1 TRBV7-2 CASTASGGYNEQFF
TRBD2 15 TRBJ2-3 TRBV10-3 CAISEGLGLIDTQYF
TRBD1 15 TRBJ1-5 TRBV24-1 CAASAAGQGNQPQHF
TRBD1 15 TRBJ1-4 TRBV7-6 CASSLETGEGEKLFF
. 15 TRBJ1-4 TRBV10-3 CAISASGVGDEKLFF
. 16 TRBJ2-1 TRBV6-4 CASSDSSASSYNEQFF
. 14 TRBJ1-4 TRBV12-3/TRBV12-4 CAGRTFRIGEKLFF
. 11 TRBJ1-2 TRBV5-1 CASSDGYDYTF
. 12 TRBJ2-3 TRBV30 CAWGSPTDTQYF
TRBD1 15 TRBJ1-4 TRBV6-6 CASSYGGTGDEKLFF
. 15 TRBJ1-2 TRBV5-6 CASSYLERNTYGYTF
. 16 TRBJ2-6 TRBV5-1 CASSLQVGSGANVLTF
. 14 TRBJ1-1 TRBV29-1 CSVARRQPNTEAFF
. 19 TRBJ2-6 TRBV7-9 CASSLVPGAPKAGANVLTF
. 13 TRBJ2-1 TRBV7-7 CASGPGGGNEQFF
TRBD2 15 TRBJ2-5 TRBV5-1 CASSASSGGEETQYF
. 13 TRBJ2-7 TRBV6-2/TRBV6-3 CASSPGPPCEQYF